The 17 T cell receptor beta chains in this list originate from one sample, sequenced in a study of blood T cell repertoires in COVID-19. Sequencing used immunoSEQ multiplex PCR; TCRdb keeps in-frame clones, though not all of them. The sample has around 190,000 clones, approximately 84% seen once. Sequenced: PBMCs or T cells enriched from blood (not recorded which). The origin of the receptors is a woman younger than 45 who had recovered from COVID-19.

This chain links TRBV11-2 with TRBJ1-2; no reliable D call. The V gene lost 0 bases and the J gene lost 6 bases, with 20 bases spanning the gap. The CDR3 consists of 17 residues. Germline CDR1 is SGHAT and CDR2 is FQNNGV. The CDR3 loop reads CASSLDLGSGREDGYTF. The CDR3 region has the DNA TGTGCCAGCAGCTTAGATCTTGGTAGCGGAAGAGAAGATGGCTACACCTTC.

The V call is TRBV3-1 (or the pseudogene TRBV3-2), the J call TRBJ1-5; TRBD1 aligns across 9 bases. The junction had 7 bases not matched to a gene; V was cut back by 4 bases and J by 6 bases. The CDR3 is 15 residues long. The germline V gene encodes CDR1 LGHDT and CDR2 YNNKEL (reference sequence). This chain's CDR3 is CASSPRTGVGQPQHF. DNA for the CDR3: TGTGCCAGCAGCCCCCGGACAGGGGTGGGTCAGCCCCAGCATTTT.

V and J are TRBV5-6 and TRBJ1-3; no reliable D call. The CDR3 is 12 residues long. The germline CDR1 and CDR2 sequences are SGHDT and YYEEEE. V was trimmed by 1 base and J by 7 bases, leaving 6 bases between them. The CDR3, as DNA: TGTGCCAGCAGCTTGTCATTCAACACCATATATTTT. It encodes CASSLSFNTIYF.

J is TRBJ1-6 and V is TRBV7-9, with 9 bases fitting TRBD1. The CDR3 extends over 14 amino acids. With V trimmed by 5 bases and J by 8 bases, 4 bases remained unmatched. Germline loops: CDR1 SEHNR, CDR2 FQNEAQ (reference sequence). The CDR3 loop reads CASSGGTGYSPLHF. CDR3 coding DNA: TGTGCCAGCAGCGGAGGGACAGGGTATTCACCCCTCCACTTT.

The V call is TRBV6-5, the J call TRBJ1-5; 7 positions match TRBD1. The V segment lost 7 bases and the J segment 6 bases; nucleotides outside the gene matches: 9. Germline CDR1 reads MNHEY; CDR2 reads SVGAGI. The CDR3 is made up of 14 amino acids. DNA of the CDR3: TGTGCCAGCATTCCTCAGGGGGGCGGTCAGCCCCAGCATTTT. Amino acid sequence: CASIPQGGGQPQHF.

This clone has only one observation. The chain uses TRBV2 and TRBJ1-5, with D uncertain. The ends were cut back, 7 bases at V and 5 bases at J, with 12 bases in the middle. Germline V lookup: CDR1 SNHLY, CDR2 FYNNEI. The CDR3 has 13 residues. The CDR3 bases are TGTGCCAGCACCCGGGTTTCGGATCAGCCCCAGCATTTT. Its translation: CASTRVSDQPQHF.

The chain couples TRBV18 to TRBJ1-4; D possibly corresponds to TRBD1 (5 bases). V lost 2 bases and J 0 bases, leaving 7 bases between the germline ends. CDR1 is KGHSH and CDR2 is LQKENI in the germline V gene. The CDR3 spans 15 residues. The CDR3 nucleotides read TGTGCCAGCTCACCAAGGGGCGCAACTAATGAAAAACTGTTTTTT. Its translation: CASSPRGATNEKLFF.

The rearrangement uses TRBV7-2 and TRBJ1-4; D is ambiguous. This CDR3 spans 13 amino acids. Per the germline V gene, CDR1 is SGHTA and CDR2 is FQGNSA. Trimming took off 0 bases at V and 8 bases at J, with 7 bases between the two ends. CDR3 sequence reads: CASSLAHWEKLFF. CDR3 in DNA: TGTGCCAGCAGCTTAGCGCACTGGGAAAAACTGTTTTTT.

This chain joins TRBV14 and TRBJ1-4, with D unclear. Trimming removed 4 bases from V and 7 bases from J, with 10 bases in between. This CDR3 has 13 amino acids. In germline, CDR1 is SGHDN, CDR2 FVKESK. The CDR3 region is CASSPRYSEKLFF. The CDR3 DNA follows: TGTGCCAGCAGCCCGAGATACAGTGAAAAACTGTTTTTT.

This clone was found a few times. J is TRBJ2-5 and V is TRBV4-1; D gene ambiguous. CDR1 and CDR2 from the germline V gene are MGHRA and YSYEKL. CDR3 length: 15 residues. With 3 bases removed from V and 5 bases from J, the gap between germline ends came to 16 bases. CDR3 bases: TGCGCCAGCAGCCATCAGCTCGCGGTTCTGGAGACCCAGTACTTC. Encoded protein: CASSHQLAVLETQYF.

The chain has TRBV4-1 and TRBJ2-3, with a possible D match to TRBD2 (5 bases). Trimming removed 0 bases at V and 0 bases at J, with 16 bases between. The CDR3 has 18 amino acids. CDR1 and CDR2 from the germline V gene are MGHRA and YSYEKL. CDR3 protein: CASSQDVGAGTSTDTQYF. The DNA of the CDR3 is TGCGCCAGCAGCCAAGACGTCGGCGCGGGTACTAGCACAGATACGCAGTATTTT.

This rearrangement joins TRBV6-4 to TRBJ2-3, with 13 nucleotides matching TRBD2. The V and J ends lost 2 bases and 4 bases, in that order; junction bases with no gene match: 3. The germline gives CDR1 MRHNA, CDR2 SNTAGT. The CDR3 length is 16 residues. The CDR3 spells CASSDKGLAGADTQYF. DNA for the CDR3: TGTGCCAGCAGTGACAAAGGACTAGCGGGAGCAGATACGCAGTATTTT.

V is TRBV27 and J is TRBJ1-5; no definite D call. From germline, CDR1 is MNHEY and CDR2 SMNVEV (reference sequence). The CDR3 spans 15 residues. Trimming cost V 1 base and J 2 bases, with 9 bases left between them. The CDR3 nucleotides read TGTGCCAGCAGTTTATTGGGCCAGCGCAATCAGCCCCAGCATTTT. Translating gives CASSLLGQRNQPQHF.

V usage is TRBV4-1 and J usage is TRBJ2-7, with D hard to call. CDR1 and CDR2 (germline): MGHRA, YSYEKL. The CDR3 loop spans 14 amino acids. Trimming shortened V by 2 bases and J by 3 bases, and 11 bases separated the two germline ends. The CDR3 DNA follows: TGCGCCAGCAGCCAAACGGAGAGAATCTACGAGCAGTACTTC. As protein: CASSQTERIYEQYF.

The DNA of the CDR3 is TGTGCCATCATGGGAGGAACAGATACGCAGTATTTT. This codes for CAIMGGTDTQYF. This chain connects TRBV10-3 to TRBJ2-3, with a weak D call TRBD2 (6 bases). V dropped 7 bases and J dropped 3 bases, with 8 bases sitting between them. This CDR3 spans 12 amino acids. Germline V gene lookup returns CDR1 ENHRY and CDR2 SYGVKD.

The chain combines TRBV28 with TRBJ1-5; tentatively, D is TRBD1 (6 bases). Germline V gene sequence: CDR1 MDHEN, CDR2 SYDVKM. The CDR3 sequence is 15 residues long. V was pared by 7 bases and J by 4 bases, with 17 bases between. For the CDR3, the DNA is TGTGCCAGCACCTTTAGTGGGGGCAAAAATCAGCCCCAGCATTTT. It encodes CASTFSGGKNQPQHF.

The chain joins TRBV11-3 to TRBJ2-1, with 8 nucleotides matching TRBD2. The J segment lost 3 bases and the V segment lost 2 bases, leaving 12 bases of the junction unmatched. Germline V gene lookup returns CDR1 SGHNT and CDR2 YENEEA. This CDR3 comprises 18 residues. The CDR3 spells CASSLTRGSGRGYNEQFF. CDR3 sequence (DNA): TGTGCCAGCAGCTTAACCCGCGGCAGCGGGAGAGGCTACAATGAGCAGTTCTTC.